This T cell receptor beta chain was obtained from a study of blood T cell repertoires in COVID-19. The data were produced by immunoSEQ multiplex PCR, yet TCRdb's version contains in-frame clones alone and is incomplete. The profile shows some 380,000 clones, nearly 90% of them singletons. The table lists this clone with a few counts. In terms of age and location, participants ranged from roughly 18 to 89 years and lived in roughly 22 US areas. In assigning cohorts, the study relied on participant-reported clinical history. Sequencing used PBMCs or T cells enriched from blood (not recorded which). This clonotype originated in a woman in her forties with acute COVID-19.

CDR3 nucleotides: TGTGCCAGCAGCCCAACACAGGGAGCGGGCTACACCTTC. It yields the protein CASSPTQGAGYTF. The chain recombines TRBV3-1 (or the pseudogene TRBV3-2) with TRBJ1-2; tentative D call: TRBD1 (6 bases). The CDR3 is made up of 13 amino acids. With 4 bases removed from V and 8 bases from J, the gap between germline ends came to 14 bases. Germline lookup yields CDR1 LGHDT and CDR2 YNNKEL (reference sequence).